This T cell receptor beta chain is from a study of blood T cell repertoires in COVID-19. For the study at large: Specimens from acute and convalescent COVID-19 originated in the United States, Italy and Spain. Nucleic acid was either cDNA or gDNA, and it came from T cells, B-cell-depleted T cells, or PBMCs.

V lost 6 bases and J lost 3; bases outside the gene matches: 16. The CDR3 has 19 residues. Germline V CDR1 and CDR2: LNHDA, SQIVND (reference sequence). Original analysis: Researchers report that nucleated cell counts were estimated from reference gene primer amplification. This table comes from immunoSEQ multiplex PCR, and its TCRdb copy is limited to in-frame clones, with some not included. Clonal size and the V and J genes are those of that table, whereas D and trimming came from the DNA. The sample yields approximately 100,000 clones, approximately 81% seen once. The chain employs TRBV19 and TRBJ1-5; TRBD1 matches at 11 bases. The specimen was peripheral blood. The TCR originated in a woman older than 75 with acute or convalescent COVID-19. In DNA, the CDR3 is TGTGCCAGTAGCTATAAATCGGGACAGGGGGAGGGGGTCAATCAGCCCCAGCATTTT. Protein: CASSYKSGQGEGVNQPQHF.